This T cell receptor (beta chain) was profiled in a study of T cells after yellow fever vaccination. Broader study findings: Abundant clonotypes from the bulk population could get into FACS-sorted repertoires as contaminants.

To note about this clonotype: The antigen is undetermined.

TCRdb ran MiXCR on the 5' RACE reads and lists one entry per CDR3 protein. Among tens of thousands of distinct CDR3 sequences listed, around 7.7% were seen once. Germline assignment: CDR1 LGHNA and CDR2 YSLEER. Trimming pared 0 bases from V and 3 bases from J, leaving 11 bases between. The CDR3 totals 16 residues. The chain is built from TRBV4-3 and TRBJ1-4; D remains unclear. This clonotype was obtained from a man younger than 35 who received the YFV17D yellow fever vaccine. The sequencing used CD8+ T cells sorted from PBMCs, collected 10 to 11 days after the first yellow fever vaccination. The CDR3 nucleotides read TGCGCCAGCAGCCAAGATTGGAGTCTATCTAATGAAAAACTGTTTTTT. This encodes CASSQDWSLSNEKLFF.